Below, 8 T cell receptor beta chains from the same sample are listed, as sequenced in a study of naive and memory T cell subsets. Study-level results: Especially in CD8 cells, naive repertoires contained a few larger clonotypes, possibly CD45RA-re-expressing memory cells.

Both TRBC1 and TRBC2 were covered by a beta constant-region primer of two equimolar oligonucleotides. Nested alpha and beta constant-region primers with the SP2 primer drove four PCR rounds on ligated cDNA. Using its own MiXCR run on the UMI-ligation and nested PCR reads, TCRdb lists one record per CDR3 protein. The sample has more than 120,000 distinct CDR3 sequences, approximately 20% seen once. No cognate antigen is known for these TCRs. Sample: naive CD8+ T cells from blood. The receptor set was obtained from a human donor in good health.

This clonotype was counted between two and nine times. This chain links TRBV7-2 with TRBJ2-1, with D possibly TRBD2 on 6 matching bases. The V gene lost 1 base and the J gene lost 1 base, with 8 bases spanning the gap. The CDR3 totals 15 residues. Germline V CDR1 and CDR2: SGHTA, FQGNSA. The CDR3, as DNA: TGTGCCAGCAGCTTAGTAGCGGTTTCCTACAATGAGCAGTTCTTC. Its translation is CASSLVAVSYNEQFF.

The rearrangement links TRBV13 to TRBJ2-7; 7 nucleotides line up with TRBD2. The V gene end was trimmed by 0 bases and the J gene end by 3 bases; junction bases not matched to a gene: 8. Germline V gives CDR1 PRHDT, CDR2 FYEKMQ (reference sequence). The CDR3 is 16 residues long. Here the CDR3 DNA reads TGTGCCAGCAGCTTAGGTAGGGGCGGGAGCTACTACGAGCAGTACTTC. Its translation is CASSLGRGGSYYEQYF.

Only a few counts were recorded for this clonotype. This chain connects TRBV29-1 to TRBJ2-1; D might be TRBD1 (10 bases). The CDR3 totals 16 residues. V lost 2 bases to trimming and J lost 4 bases, with 18 bases between them. Germline-derived CDR1 and CDR2 are SQVTM and ANQGSEA. CDR3 bases: TGCAGCGTTGAACCTAGCGGGACAGGGGTATACAATGAGCAGTTCTTC. It translates to CSVEPSGTGVYNEQFF.

The gene calls are TRBV14 and TRBJ2-2; no clear D. CDR3 length: 15 residues. Per the germline V gene, CDR1 is SGHDN and CDR2 is FVKESK. The V gene lost 0 bases and the J gene lost 1 base, with 6 bases spanning the gap. The CDR3 loop is CASSQEVLNTGELFF. The CDR3 region has the DNA TGTGCCAGCAGCCAAGAGGTTCTGAACACCGGGGAGCTGTTTTTT.

Only a few counts were recorded for this clonotype. J is TRBJ2-1 and V is TRBV7-9, with 11 bases aligning to TRBD2. The V gene end was trimmed by 4 bases and the J gene end by 2 bases; junction bases not matched to a gene: 10. Germline CDR1 SEHNR, CDR2 FQNEAQ (reference sequence). This CDR3 contains 18 residues. The CDR3 sequence: CASSSPVVAGGPYNEQFF. The CDR3 DNA sequence: TGTGCCAGCAGCTCCCCGGTAGTAGCGGGAGGGCCCTACAATGAGCAGTTCTTC.

This rearrangement joins TRBV6-5 to TRBJ2-3; 10 nucleotides match TRBD2. Germline values: CDR1 MNHEY, CDR2 SVGAGI. CDR3 length: 13 amino acids. Losses at the gene ends were 11 bases for V and 6 bases for J; bases not matched to a gene: 8. In DNA, the CDR3 is TGTGCCGCGGGGCAGCGGGAGGGGGATACGCAGTATTTT. Protein: CAAGQREGDTQYF.

The J gene is TRBJ1-1, the V gene TRBV2; TRBD1 might be the D (5 bases). V was trimmed by 9 bases and J by 7 bases, leaving 9 bases between them. There are 10 residues in the CDR3. The germline gives CDR1 SNHLY, CDR2 FYNNEI. CDR3 loop: CARQALEAFF. Here the CDR3 DNA reads TGTGCCAGACAGGCGCTTGAAGCTTTCTTT. Full variable domain (missing parts from reference TRBV2 and TRBJ1-1): EPEVTQTPSHQVTQMGQEVILRCVPISNHLYFYWYRQILGQKVEFLVSFYNNEISEKSEIFDDQFSVERPDGSNFTLKIRSTKLEDSAMYFCARQALEAFFGQGTRLTVV.

The genes are TRBV6-5 and TRBJ2-7, with D hard to call. Germline lookup yields CDR1 MNHEY and CDR2 SVGAGI. The V gene lost 2 bases and the J gene lost 3 bases, with 8 bases spanning the gap. There are 13 residues in the CDR3. The CDR3 protein is CASSYTDGYEQYF. CDR3 sequence (DNA): TGTGCCAGCAGTTACACGGACGGCTACGAGCAGTACTTC.